This T cell receptor beta chain was recorded in a study of shared clonotypes between healthy human individuals. Study-wide results and limits: Only blood was sampled; tissue repertoires likely differ.

Original analysis: Filtering differed because ImmunoSEQ produced junction-only sequences that carried no quality scores. Sequencing was performed with immunoSEQ multiplex PCR; in TCRdb, only in-frame clones are kept and a portion is missing. V, J and clone size derive from that table, while D and trimming were established from the DNA sequence. The data show about 2.4 million clones, 90% to 95% seen once. About this clone: Its specificity is not known. The sample has other DNA sequences that encode this CDR3 too.

The CDR3 length is 13 residues. The V gene lost 7 bases and the J gene lost 1 base, with 8 bases spanning the gap. Per the germline V gene, CDR1 is SNHLY and CDR2 is FYNNEI. This sequence joins TRBV2 and TRBJ1-5; TRBD1 might be the D (5 bases). Sequenced input: naive CD4+ T cells sorted from blood. Subset reported: CD45RA+ positively selected. The TCR was taken from a young man in good health. CDR3 sequence: CASIRDSNQPQHF. The CDR3 bases are TGTGCCAGCATCCGGGACAGCAATCAGCCCCAGCATTTT. The variable domain in full, with the rest retrieved from reference TRBV2 and TRBJ1-5, is EPEVTQTPSHQVTQMGQEVILRCVPISNHLYFYWYRQILGQKVEFLVSFYNNEISEKSEIFDDQFSVERPDGSNFTLKIRSTKLEDSAMYFCASIRDSNQPQHFGDGTRLSIL.